The 5 T cell receptor beta chains listed next were all sequenced from one sample in a study of blood T cell repertoires in COVID-19. Data came from immunoSEQ multiplex PCR; TCRdb stores just in-frame clones and leaves some out. This sample has 250,000 to 300,000 clones; around 90% occur once, and the top ten carry 1.7%. Sample: PBMCs or T cells enriched from blood (not recorded which). The receptor set was obtained from a woman aged 40 to 50 who had recovered from COVID-19.

The V call is TRBV5-1, the J call TRBJ1-2; maybe TRBD1 (6 bases). The germline gives CDR1 SGHRS, CDR2 YFSETQ. V lost 4 bases and J lost 8, with 15 bases in between. This CDR3 region has 13 residues. The DNA for the CDR3 is TGCGCCAGCAGCCCGGACAGCTTCGAAGGCTACACCTTC. Protein: CASSPDSFEGYTF.

This rearrangement joins TRBV5-1 to TRBJ2-3; 10 bases map to TRBD2. Germline V gives CDR1 SGHRS, CDR2 YFSETQ. CDR3 length equals 15 residues. V was clipped by 2 bases and J by 6 bases; unmatched bases: 6. The CDR3 DNA follows: TGCGCCAGCAGCTTCCAGCGGGGGGGCGGGGATACGCAGTATTTT. It specifies CASSFQRGGGDTQYF. Based on the CDR3 plus reference TRBV5-1 and TRBJ2-3, the full variable domain is KAGVTQTPRYLIKTRGQQVTLSCSPISGHRSVSWYQQTPGQGLQFLFEYFSETQRNKGNFPGRFSGRQFSNSRSEMNVSTLELGDSALYLCASSFQRGGGDTQYFGPGTRLTVL.

This chain joins TRBV11-2 and TRBJ2-5; no clear D gene. The CDR3 covers 12 residues. Germline-derived CDR1 and CDR2 are SGHAT and FQNNGV. Trimming cost V 2 bases and J 7 bases, with 8 bases left between them. In nucleotides, the CDR3 is TGTGCCAGCAGCTTAAGTGAAGCGACCCAGTACTTC. Its protein is CASSLSEATQYF.

V and J are TRBV30 and TRBJ1-1; 9 nucleotides align to TRBD1. This CDR3 is 13 amino acids long. V was pared by 3 bases and J by 6 bases, with 5 bases of the junction left unmatched. The germline V gene has CDR1 GTSNPN and CDR2 SVGIG (reference sequence). For the CDR3, the DNA is TGTGCCTGGAGCCGGACAGGGGTTCCTGAAGCTTTCTTT. It codes for CAWSRTGVPEAFF. Together with reference TRBV30 and TRBJ1-1, the CDR3 gives the full variable domain: SQTIHQWPATLVQPVGSPLSLECTVEGTSNPNLYWYRQAAGRGLQLLFYSVGIGQISSEVPQNLSASRPQDRQFILSSKKLLLSDSGFYLCAWSRTGVPEAFFGQGTRLTVV.

As to this clone: Other nucleotide sequences from this sample produce the same CDR3. The chain is built from TRBV5-1 and TRBJ1-5; D gene ambiguous. Germline V gives CDR1 SGHRS, CDR2 YFSETQ. The CDR3 is made up of 14 amino acids. The ends were cut back, 2 bases at V and 4 bases at J, with 10 bases in the middle. CDR3 residues: CASSLGTGNQPQHF. Here the CDR3 DNA reads TGCGCCAGCAGCTTAGGTACGGGAAATCAGCCCCAGCATTTT.